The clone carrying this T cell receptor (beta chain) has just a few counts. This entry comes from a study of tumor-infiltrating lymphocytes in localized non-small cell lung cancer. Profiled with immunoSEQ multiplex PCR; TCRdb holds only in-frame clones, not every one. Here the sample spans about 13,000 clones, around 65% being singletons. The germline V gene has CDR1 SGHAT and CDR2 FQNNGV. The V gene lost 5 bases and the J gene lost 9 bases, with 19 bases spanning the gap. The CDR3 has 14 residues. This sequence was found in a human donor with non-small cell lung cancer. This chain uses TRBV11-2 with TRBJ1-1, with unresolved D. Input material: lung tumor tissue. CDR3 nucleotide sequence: TGTGCCAGCAGCGCGATAGAGGAGCTACGGAAAGCTTTCTTT. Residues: CASSAIEELRKAFF.